Reported below is one TCR beta chain. No antigen is known for it. Unmatched junction bases numbered 4, after V lost 0 bases and J lost 9 bases. The CDR3 has 13 residues. Germline V CDR1 and CDR2: SGHDT, YYEEEE. The data stem from a study of cytomegalovirus exposure and HLA in healthy donors. Looking at the study overall: The roughly 120 validation repertoires used the same platform as the roughly 670 first-cohort repertoires (as reported by a later analysis).

Here immunoSEQ multiplex PCR was the method, and the copy in TCRdb shows in-frame clones only, minus some. The repertoire includes 55,000 to 80,000 clones, around 95% of them detected once, and under 1.5% sits in the top ten. Study findings and constraints: The classifier was said to identify cytomegalovirus status with high specificity and sensitivity. Investigators reported 150 to 200 TCR beta chains as tied to cytomegalovirus. A later analysis found first-cohort TCR clusters tended to co-occur in the 120 validation repertoires.

This TCR was sampled from a man between 18 and 35 years old in good health and CMV-seropositive. This chain connects TRBV5-6 to TRBJ2-3; 7 nucleotides match TRBD1. The sample taken for sequencing was PBMCs. CDR3 nucleotide sequence: TGTGCCAGCAGCTTGGGGGACAGTGAAACGCAGTATTTT. It translates to CASSLGDSETQYF.